This entry features one TCR beta chain sequence. Trimming left V 2 bases short and J 13 bases short, with 12 bases between. Germline V gene data show CDR1 as SGHTA and CDR2 as FQGNSA. The CDR3 consists of 13 residues. The entry originates in a study of blood T cell repertoires in COVID-19. Repertoires were generated with immunoSEQ multiplex PCR, while TCRdb's copy carries only in-frame clones and drops some. Altogether tens of thousands of clones are present, around 90% being singletons, with the ten largest covering under 0.65%. Seattle participants joined during active infection and were tracked over time.

This receptor was obtained from a man between 50 and 59 years old with COVID-19, enrolled during active disease. The rearrangement uses TRBV7-2 and TRBJ1-6; no firm D call. Material for sequencing was peripheral blood. This CDR3 is CASSLSGVVPLHF. The CDR3 DNA is TGTGCCAGCAGCTTAAGCGGGGTAGTGCCCCTCCACTTT.